The clone carrying this TCR beta chain occurred a few times. The antigen remains unidentified. This CDR3 spans 16 amino acids. Deletions cut 0 bases from V and 4 bases from J, with 13 bases between. Germline CDR1 LNHNV, CDR2 YYDKDF (reference sequence). The sample comes from a study of CD8 T cells in ankylosing spondylitis. Notes on the study in general: Significant enrichment of disease-linked clones was reportedly seen in matched ankylosing spondylitis synovial fluid. Blood of patients with ankylosing spondylitis appeared to be characterized by a TCR beta motif of seven or eight highly homologous variants.

Making the TCR beta libraries involved quantitative 5'-RACE with molecular barcodes. TCRdb re-derived calls from the 5' RACE reads in MiXCR, one entry per CDR3 protein. This table holds 100,000 or so distinct CDR3 sequences, about 8.1% found once. This rearrangement joins TRBV15 to TRBJ2-1; TRBD1 might be the D (5 bases). The sequence was collected from a male donor with ankylosing spondylitis. Sequenced: blood, either unsorted or a sorted T cell fraction (not recorded which). CDR3 coding DNA: TGTGCCACCAGCAGAGATGTAGGGGTTTCATACAATGAGCAGTTCTTC. Residues: CATSRDVGVSYNEQFF. The whole variable domain, filled in from reference TRBV15 and TRBJ2-1, reads DAMVIQNPRYQVTQFGKPVTLSCSQTLNHNVMYWYQQKSSQAPKLLFHYYDKDFNNEADTPDNFQSRRPNTSFCFLDIRSPGLGDTAMYLCATSRDVGVSYNEQFFGPGTRLTVL.